This T cell receptor beta chain was captured by sequencing in a study of T cell responses to AZD1222 COVID-19 vaccine. V was pared by 3 bases and J by 3 bases, with 6 bases between. The CDR3 loop spans 13 amino acids. Assay used: immunoSEQ multiplex PCR; TCRdb lists only in-frame clones, some missing. The table has some 140,000 clones, 75% to 90% seen once. The clonotype originates from an adult in good health. The source material was peripheral blood, sampled on day 0 of AZD1222 vaccination. The rearrangement uses TRBV12-3 or TRBV12-4 and TRBJ1-5; D is uncertain. The CDR3 spells CASSFQYNQPQHF. CDR3 nucleotides: TGTGCCAGCAGTTTTCAGTACAATCAGCCCCAGCATTTT.